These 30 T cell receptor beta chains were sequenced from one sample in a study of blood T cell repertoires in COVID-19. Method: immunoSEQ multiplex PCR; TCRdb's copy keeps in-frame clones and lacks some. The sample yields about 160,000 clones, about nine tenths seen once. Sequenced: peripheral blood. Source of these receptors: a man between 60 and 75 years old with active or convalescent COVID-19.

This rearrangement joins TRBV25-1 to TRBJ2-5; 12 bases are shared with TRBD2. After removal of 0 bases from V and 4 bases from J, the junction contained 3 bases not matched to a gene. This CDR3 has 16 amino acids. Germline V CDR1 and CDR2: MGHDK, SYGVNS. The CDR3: CASSEYLTSGGETQYF. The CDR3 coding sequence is TGTGCCAGCAGTGAATACTTGACTAGCGGGGGAGAGACCCAGTACTTC.

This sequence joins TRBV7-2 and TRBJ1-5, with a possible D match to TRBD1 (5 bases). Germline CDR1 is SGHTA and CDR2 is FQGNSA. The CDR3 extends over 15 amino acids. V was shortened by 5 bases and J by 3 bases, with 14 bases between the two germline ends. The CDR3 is CASSHPRQLNQPQHF. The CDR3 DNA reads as TGTGCCAGCAGCCACCCCCGACAGCTCAATCAGCCCCAGCATTTT.

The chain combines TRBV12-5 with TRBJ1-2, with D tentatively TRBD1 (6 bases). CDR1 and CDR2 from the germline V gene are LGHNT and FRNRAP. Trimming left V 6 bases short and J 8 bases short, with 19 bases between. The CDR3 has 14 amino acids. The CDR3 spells CASGLWQGLQGYTF. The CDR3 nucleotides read TGTGCTAGTGGGTTGTGGCAGGGGTTACAGGGCTACACCTTC.

CDR3 coding DNA: TGTGCCAGCAGCTTAGATCGACTAGCGGGAATTAGGTACGAGCAGTACTTC. Translated: CASSLDRLAGIRYEQYF. The rearrangement joins TRBV7-2 to TRBJ2-7; 11 positions agree with TRBD2. Germline V gives CDR1 SGHTA, CDR2 FQGNSA. V lost 1 base, J lost 4 bases, and 9 bases stayed unmatched. CDR3 length: 17 amino acids.

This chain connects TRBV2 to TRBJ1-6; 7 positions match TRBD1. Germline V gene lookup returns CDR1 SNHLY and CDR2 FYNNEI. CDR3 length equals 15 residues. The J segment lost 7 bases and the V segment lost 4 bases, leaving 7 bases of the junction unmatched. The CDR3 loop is CASSANDRVNSPLHF. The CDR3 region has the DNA TGTGCCAGCAGTGCTAACGACAGGGTCAATTCACCCCTCCACTTT. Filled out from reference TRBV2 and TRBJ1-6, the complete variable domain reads EPEVTQTPSHQVTQMGQEVILRCVPISNHLYFYWYRQILGQKVEFLVSFYNNEISEKSEIFDDQFSVERPDGSNFTLKIRSTKLEDSAMYFCASSANDRVNSPLHFGNGTRLTVT.

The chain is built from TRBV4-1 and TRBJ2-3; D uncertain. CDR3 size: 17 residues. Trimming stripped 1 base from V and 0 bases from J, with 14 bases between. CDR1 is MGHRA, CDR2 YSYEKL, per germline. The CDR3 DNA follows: TGCGCCAGCAGCCAAGTTGCGGCTTCCCCTAGCACAGATACGCAGTATTTT. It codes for CASSQVAASPSTDTQYF.

This CDR3 reads CASGTGGYRGPYNEQFF. The CDR3 DNA reads TGTGCCAGCGGGACAGGGGGGTATAGGGGCCCCTACAATGAGCAGTTCTTC. This chain links TRBV27 with TRBJ2-1, with TRBD1 matching 11 bases. Germline-derived CDR1 and CDR2 are MNHEY and SMNVEV (reference sequence). V was clipped by 8 bases and J by 2 bases; unmatched bases: 11. The CDR3 consists of 17 residues.

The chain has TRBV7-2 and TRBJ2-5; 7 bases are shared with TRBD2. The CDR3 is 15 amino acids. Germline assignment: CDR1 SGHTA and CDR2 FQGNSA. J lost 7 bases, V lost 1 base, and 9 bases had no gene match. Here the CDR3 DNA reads TGTGCCAGCAGCTTAGAGGGGCAGTGGGGGGGGACCCAGTACTTC. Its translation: CASSLEGQWGGTQYF.

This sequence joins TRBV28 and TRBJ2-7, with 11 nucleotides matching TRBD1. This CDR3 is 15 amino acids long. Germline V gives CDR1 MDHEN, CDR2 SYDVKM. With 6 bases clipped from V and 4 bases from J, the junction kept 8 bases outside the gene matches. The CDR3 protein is CASSPQDRGLYEQYF. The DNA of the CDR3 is TGTGCCAGCAGCCCACAGGACAGGGGGCTGTACGAGCAGTACTTC.

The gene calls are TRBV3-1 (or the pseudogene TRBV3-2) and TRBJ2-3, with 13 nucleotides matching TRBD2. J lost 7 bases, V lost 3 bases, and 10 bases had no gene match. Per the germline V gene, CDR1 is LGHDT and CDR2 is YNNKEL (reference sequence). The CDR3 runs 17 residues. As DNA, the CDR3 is TGTGCCAGCAGCCAGGAAACCGGGACTAGCGGGATTAATACGCAGTATTTT. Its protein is CASSQETGTSGINTQYF.

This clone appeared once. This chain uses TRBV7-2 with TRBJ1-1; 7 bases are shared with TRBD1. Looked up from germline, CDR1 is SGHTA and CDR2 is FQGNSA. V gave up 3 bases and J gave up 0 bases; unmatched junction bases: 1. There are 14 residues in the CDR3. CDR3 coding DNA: TGTGCCAGCAGCTTGGGACAGTTGAACACTGAAGCTTTCTTT. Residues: CASSLGQLNTEAFF.

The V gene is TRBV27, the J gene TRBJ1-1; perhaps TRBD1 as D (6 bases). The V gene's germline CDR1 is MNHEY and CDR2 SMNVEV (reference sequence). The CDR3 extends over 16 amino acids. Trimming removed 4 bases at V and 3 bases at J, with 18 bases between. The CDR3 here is CASSSNRVTGYTEAFF. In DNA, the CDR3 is TGTGCCAGCAGTTCTAACAGGGTCACAGGGTACACTGAAGCTTTCTTT.

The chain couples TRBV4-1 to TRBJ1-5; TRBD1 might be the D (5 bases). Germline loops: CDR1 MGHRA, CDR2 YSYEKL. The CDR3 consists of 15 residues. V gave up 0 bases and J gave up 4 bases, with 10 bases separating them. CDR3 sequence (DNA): TGCGCCAGCAGCCAAGATCGGGAGGGGAATCAGCCCCAGCATTTT. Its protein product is CASSQDREGNQPQHF.

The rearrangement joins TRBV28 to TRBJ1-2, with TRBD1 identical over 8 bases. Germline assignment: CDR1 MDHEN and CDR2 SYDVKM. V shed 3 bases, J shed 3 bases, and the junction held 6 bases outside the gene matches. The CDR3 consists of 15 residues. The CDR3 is CASSLADRAYYGYTF. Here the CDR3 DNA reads TGTGCCAGCAGTTTGGCGGACAGGGCTTACTATGGCTACACCTTC.

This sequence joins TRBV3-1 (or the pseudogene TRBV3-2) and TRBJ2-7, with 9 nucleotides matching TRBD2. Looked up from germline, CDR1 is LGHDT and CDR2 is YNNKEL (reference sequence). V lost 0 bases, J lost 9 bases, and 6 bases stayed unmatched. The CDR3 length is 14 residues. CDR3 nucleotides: TGTGCCAGCAGCCAAGATCTTAGCGGGAGAGCGCAGTACTTC. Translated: CASSQDLSGRAQYF.

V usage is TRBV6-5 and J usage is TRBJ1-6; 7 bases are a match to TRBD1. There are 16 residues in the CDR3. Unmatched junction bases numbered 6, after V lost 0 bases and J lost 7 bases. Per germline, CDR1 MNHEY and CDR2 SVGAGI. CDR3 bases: TGTGCCAGCAGTTACTCTGGCAGGGGGACGAATTCACCCCTCCACTTT. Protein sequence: CASSYSGRGTNSPLHF.

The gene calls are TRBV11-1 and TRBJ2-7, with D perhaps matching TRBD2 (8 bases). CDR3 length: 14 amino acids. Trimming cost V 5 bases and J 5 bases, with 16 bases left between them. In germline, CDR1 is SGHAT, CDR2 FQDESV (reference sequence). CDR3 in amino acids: CASSPTGGGHEQYF. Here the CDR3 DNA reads TGTGCCAGCAGCCCAACGGGAGGGGGCCACGAGCAGTACTTC.

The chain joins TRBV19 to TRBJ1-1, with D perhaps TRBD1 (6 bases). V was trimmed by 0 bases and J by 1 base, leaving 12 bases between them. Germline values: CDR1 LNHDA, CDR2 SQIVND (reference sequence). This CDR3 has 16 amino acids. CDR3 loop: CASSIEQGRTNTEAFF. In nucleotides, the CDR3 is TGTGCCAGTAGTATAGAACAGGGTCGAACGAACACTGAAGCTTTCTTT.

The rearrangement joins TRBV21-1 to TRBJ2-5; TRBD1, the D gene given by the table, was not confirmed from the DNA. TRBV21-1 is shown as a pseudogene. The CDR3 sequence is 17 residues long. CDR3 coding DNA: TGTGCCAGCAGCAATGTGTTGGACAGGGGGCTGGGAGAGACCCAGTACTTC. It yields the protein CASSNVLDRGLGETQYF.

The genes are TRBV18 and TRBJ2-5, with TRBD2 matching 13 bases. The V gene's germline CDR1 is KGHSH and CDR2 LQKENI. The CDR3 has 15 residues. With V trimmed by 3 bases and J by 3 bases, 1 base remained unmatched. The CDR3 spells CASSPGTSGEETQYF. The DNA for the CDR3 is TGTGCCAGCTCACCGGGGACTAGCGGGGAAGAGACCCAGTACTTC.

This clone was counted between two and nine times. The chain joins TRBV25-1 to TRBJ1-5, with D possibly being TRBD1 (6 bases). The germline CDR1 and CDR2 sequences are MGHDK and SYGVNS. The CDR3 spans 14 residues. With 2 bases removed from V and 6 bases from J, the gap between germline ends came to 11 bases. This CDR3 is CASSEQGTGQPQHF. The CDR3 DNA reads TGTGCCAGCAGTGAACAGGGGACGGGTCAGCCCCAGCATTTT.

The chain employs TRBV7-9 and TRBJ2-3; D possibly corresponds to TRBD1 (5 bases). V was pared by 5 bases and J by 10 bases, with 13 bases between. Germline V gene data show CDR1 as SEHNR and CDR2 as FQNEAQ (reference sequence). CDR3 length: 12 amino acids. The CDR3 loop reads CASSHPEGAQYF. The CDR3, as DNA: TGTGCCAGCAGCCATCCCGAAGGGGCGCAGTATTTT.

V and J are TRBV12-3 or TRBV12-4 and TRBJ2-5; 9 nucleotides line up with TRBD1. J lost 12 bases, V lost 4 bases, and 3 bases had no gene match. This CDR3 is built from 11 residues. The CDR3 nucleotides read TGTGCCAGCAGTTCCGGGACAGGGAAGTACTTC. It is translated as CASSSGTGKYF.

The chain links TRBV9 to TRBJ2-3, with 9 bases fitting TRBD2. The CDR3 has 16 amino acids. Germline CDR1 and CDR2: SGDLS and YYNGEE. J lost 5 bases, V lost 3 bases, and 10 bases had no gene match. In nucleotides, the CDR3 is TGTGCCAGCAGCGAGGGACTAGCTGTAGGGCGAGATACGCAGTATTTT. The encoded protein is CASSEGLAVGRDTQYF.

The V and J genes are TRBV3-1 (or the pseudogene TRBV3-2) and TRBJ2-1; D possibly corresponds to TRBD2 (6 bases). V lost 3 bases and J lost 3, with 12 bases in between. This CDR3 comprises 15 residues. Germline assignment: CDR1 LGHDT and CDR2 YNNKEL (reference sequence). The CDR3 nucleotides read TGTGCCAGCAGCCATACTAGCAGGAACTACAATGAGCAGTTCTTC. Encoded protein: CASSHTSRNYNEQFF.

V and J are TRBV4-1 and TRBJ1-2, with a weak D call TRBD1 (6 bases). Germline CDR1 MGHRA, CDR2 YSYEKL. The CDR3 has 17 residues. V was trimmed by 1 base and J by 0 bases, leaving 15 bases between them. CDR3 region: CASSQGQGRQANYGYTF. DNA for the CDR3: TGCGCCAGCAGCCAAGGGCAGGGGCGGCAAGCTAACTATGGCTACACCTTC.

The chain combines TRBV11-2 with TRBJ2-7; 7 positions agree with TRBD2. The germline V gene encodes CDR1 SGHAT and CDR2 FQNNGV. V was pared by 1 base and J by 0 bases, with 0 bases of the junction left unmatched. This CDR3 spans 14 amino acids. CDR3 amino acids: CASSLGGSSYEQYF. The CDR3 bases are TGTGCCAGCAGCTTAGGCGGGAGCTCCTACGAGCAGTACTTC.

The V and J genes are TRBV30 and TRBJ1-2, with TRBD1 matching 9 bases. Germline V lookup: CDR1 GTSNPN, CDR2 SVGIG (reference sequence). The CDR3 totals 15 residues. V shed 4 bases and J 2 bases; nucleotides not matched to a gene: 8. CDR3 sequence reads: CAWIRTGEYNYGYTF. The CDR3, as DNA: TGTGCCTGGATCCGGACAGGGGAGTACAACTATGGCTACACCTTC. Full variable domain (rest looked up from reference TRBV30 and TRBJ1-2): SQTIHQWPATLVQPVGSPLSLECTVEGTSNPNLYWYRQAAGRGLQLLFYSVGIGQISSEVPQNLSASRPQDRQFILSSKKLLLSDSGFYLCAWIRTGEYNYGYTFGSGTRLTVV.

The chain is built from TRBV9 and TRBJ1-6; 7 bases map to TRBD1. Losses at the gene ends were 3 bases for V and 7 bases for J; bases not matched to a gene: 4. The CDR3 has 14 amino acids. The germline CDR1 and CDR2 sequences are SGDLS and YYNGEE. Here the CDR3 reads CASSDRGGNSPLHF. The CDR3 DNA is TGTGCCAGCAGCGACAGGGGCGGCAATTCACCCCTCCACTTT.

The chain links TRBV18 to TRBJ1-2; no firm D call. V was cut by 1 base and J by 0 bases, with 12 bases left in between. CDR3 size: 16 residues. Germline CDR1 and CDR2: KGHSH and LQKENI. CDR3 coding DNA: TGTGCCAGCTCACCACTAGAGGTCGGGGCTAACTATGGCTACACCTTC. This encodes CASSPLEVGANYGYTF.